The 15 T cell receptor beta chains listed next were all sequenced from one sample in a study of identical twins. TCRdb ran MiXCR on the 5' RACE reads and lists one entry per CDR3 protein. The repertoire includes 500,000 or so distinct CDR3 sequences, less than 25% of them detected once, and around 0.9% sits in the top ten. The same data also went into a second study, on T cells expressing NK-cell markers.

Material for sequencing was CD4+ T cells sorted from blood. The origin of the receptors is a woman aged 18-35 years in good health.

This clonotype was seen a handful of times. The chain links TRBV5-1 to TRBJ2-4; D is unresolved. The CDR3 consists of 14 residues. Trimming took off 0 bases at V and 8 bases at J, with 12 bases between the two ends. Germline CDR1 SGHRS, CDR2 YFSETQ. The CDR3, as DNA: TGCGCCAGCAGCTTGGGAGACACTGGTGACATTCAGTACTTC. Its translation is CASSLGDTGDIQYF.

The CDR3 nucleotides read TGTGCCAGCAGCGAACGGTCAGGTTCTGGGGCCAACGTCCTGACTTTC. Translation gives CASSERSGSGANVLTF. The rearrangement links TRBV7-2 to TRBJ2-6, with unresolved D. The CDR3 is 16 amino acids. Trimming removed 5 bases at V and 1 base at J, with 12 bases between. Germline V CDR1 and CDR2: SGHTA, FQGNSA.

This clonotype turned up a few times. As DNA, the CDR3 is TGTGCCAGCAGTTACCGACCCACCGAACAAGAGACCCAGTACTTC. Its translation: CASSYRPTEQETQYF. This sequence joins TRBV6-5 and TRBJ2-5; no firm D call. The CDR3 runs to 15 residues. V dropped 2 bases and J dropped 2 bases, with 12 bases sitting between them. Germline V gene data show CDR1 as MNHEY and CDR2 as SVGAGI.

In its sample, this clonotype was seen once. The J gene is TRBJ2-6, the V gene TRBV11-2; D gene ambiguous. Germline V gene sequence: CDR1 SGHAT, CDR2 FQNNGV. The CDR3 is 14 amino acids. V lost 8 bases, J lost 0 bases, and 8 bases lay in between. The CDR3: CASLTDSGANVLTF. The CDR3 DNA follows: TGTGCCAGCCTGACTGACTCTGGGGCCAACGTCCTGACTTTC.

The chain recombines TRBV20-1 with TRBJ2-1, with 11 bases matching TRBD1. The CDR3 is made up of 17 amino acids. Germline V lookup: CDR1 DFQATT, CDR2 SNEGSKA (reference sequence). Losses at the gene ends were 6 bases for V and 6 bases for J; bases not matched to a gene: 16. The CDR3 DNA is TGCAGTGCACTCGGACAGGGGGCCTCGATATACGGCAATGAGCAGTTCTTC. As protein: CSALGQGASIYGNEQFF.

This clonotype came up many times. The chain has TRBV12-3 or TRBV12-4 and TRBJ2-5; 12 bases are shared with TRBD2. The CDR3 is made up of 15 amino acids. The trim removed 5 bases at V and 5 bases at J, leaving 6 bases unmatched. The CDR3 DNA follows: TGTGCCAGCAGTCCGGGACTAGCGGGTGGGGAGACCCAGTACTTC. This encodes CASSPGLAGGETQYF.

This clonotype has more than one count but fewer than ten. This chain uses TRBV7-9 with TRBJ1-1, with D possibly being TRBD1 (6 bases). CDR1 and CDR2 from the germline V gene are SEHNR and FQNEAQ (reference sequence). Trimming cost V 5 bases and J 1 base, with 14 bases left between them. The CDR3 loop spans 15 amino acids. This CDR3 is CASSPAQQGNTEAFF. The DNA for the CDR3 is TGTGCCAGCAGCCCCGCCCAACAGGGGAACACTGAAGCTTTCTTT.

The table lists this clonotype with a few counts. J is TRBJ2-7 and V is TRBV7-9; the match to TRBD1 covers 10 bases. This CDR3 comprises 15 residues. V was clipped by 5 bases and J by 5 bases; unmatched bases: 9. Germline values: CDR1 SEHNR, CDR2 FQNEAQ (reference sequence). The CDR3 is CASSLYGTGDHEQYF. CDR3 DNA: TGTGCCAGCAGCCTGTACGGGACAGGGGACCACGAGCAGTACTTC.

This clonotype was counted a few times. The genes are TRBV3-1 and TRBJ1-1; D unclear. Germline V gene lookup returns CDR1 LGHDT and CDR2 YNNKEL (reference sequence). With 1 base removed from V and 1 base from J, the gap between germline ends came to 4 bases. The CDR3 runs to 13 residues. The CDR3, as DNA: TGTGCCAGCAGCCAAGCTAGGAACACTGAAGCTTTCTTT. Translating gives CASSQARNTEAFF.

This chain uses TRBV7-9 with TRBJ2-5; maybe TRBD1 (5 bases). The germline V gene has CDR1 SEHNR and CDR2 FQNEAQ (reference sequence). The CDR3 sequence is 14 residues long. Between the trimmed V and J ends, which lost 3 bases and 0 bases, there was a span of 8 bases. The DNA for the CDR3 is TGTGCCAGCAGCTTGACAGTAGACCAAGAGACCCAGTACTTC. It specifies CASSLTVDQETQYF.

This clonotype was observed a handful of times. The chain uses TRBV18 and TRBJ2-1; TRBD2 is a possible D gene (6 bases). Per germline, CDR1 KGHSH and CDR2 LQKENI. The germline V and J ends were trimmed by 8 bases and 2 bases, with 13 bases remaining between them. The CDR3 length is 14 residues. The CDR3 DNA follows: TGTGCCAGCGGCGGGGTAGAGGCCTACAATGAGCAGTTCTTC. This codes for CASGGVEAYNEQFF.

This clonotype has only a few counts. The rearrangement links TRBV12-3 or TRBV12-4 to TRBJ1-1; D possibly corresponds to TRBD1 (6 bases). The V end lost 6 bases, the J end lost 3 bases, and 14 bases lay between the germline ends. The CDR3 is made up of 14 amino acids. The CDR3 coding sequence is TGTGCCAGCAGCCTCGGGACATTATACACTGAAGCTTTCTTT. Translation gives CASSLGTLYTEAFF.

The gene calls are TRBV7-9 and TRBJ2-1, with D perhaps matching TRBD1 or TRBD2 (5 bases each). Trimming took off 1 base at V and 7 bases at J, with 8 bases between the two ends. Per the germline V gene, CDR1 is SEHNR and CDR2 is FQNEAQ (reference sequence). This CDR3 is built from 13 residues. The DNA of the CDR3 is TGTGCCAGCAGCTTAGTATGGGGGAATGAGCAGTTCTTC. As protein: CASSLVWGNEQFF.

A few counts support this clonotype. The genes are TRBV20-1 and TRBJ2-5, with D possibly being TRBD2 (6 bases). This CDR3 contains 11 residues. Trimming pared 0 bases from V and 13 bases from J, leaving 12 bases between. In germline, CDR1 is DFQATT, CDR2 SNEGSKA (reference sequence). The DNA for the CDR3 is TGCAGTGCTAGAGATCACACTAGCATGTACTTC. Protein: CSARDHTSMYF.

V is TRBV24-1 and J is TRBJ2-7, with a weak D call TRBD1 (5 bases). Trimming took off 0 bases at V and 1 base at J, with 15 bases between the two ends. Germline V gene lookup returns CDR1 KGHDR and CDR2 SFDVKD. The CDR3 covers 17 residues. The CDR3 DNA reads as TGTGCCACCAGTGATTTGCCAGGGATGAGTCTTTCCTACGAGCAGTACTTC. Its translation is CATSDLPGMSLSYEQYF.